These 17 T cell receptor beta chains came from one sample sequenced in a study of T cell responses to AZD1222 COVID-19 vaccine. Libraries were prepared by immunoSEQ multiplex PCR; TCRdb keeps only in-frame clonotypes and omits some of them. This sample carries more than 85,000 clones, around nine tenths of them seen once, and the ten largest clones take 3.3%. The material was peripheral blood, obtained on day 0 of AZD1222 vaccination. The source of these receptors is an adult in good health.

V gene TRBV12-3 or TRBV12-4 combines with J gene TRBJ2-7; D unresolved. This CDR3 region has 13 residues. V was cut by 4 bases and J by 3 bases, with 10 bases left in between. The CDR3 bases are TGTGCCAGCAGTTCTCAGGTTTTCTACGAGCAGTACTTC. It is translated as CASSSQVFYEQYF.

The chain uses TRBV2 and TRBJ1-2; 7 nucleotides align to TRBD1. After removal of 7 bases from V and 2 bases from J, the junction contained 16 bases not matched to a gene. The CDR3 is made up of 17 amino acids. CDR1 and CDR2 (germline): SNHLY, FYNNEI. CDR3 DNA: TGTGCCAGCACTACCGACAGGGAAAAGGAATCCAACTATGGCTACACCTTC. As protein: CASTTDREKESNYGYTF.

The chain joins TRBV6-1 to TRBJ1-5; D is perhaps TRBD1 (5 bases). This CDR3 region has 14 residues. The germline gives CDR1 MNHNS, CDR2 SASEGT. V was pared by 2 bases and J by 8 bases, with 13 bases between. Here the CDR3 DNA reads TGTGCCAGCAGTGAAATTGTGGGGCGGAAGCCCCAGCATTTT. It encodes CASSEIVGRKPQHF.

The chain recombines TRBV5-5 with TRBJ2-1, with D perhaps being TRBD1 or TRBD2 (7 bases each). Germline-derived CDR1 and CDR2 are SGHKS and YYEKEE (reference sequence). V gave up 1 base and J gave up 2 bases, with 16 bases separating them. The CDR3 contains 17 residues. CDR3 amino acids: CASSLRAQGGPYNEQFF. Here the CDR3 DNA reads TGTGCCAGCAGCTTGAGGGCCCAGGGGGGGCCCTACAATGAGCAGTTCTTC.

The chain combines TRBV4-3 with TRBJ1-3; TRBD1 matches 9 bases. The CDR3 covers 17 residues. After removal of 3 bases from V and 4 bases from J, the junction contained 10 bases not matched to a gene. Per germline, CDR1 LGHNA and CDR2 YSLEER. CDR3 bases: TGCGCCAGCAGCCATTTCTCTCCCGGGACAGGGGGAAACACCATATATTTT. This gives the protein CASSHFSPGTGGNTIYF.

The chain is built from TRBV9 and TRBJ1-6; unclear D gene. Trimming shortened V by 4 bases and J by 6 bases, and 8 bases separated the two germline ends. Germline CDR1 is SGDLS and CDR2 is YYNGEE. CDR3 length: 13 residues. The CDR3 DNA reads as TGTGCCAGCAGCCCCGAACCTAATTCACCCCTCCACTTT. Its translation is CASSPEPNSPLHF.

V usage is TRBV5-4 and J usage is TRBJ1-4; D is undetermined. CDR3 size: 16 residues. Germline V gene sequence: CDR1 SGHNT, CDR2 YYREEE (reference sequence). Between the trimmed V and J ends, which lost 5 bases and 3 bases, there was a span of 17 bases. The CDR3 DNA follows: TGTGCCAGCAGTCGGTTCTCGGTCTTGGCTAATGAAAAACTGTTTTTT. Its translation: CASSRFSVLANEKLFF.

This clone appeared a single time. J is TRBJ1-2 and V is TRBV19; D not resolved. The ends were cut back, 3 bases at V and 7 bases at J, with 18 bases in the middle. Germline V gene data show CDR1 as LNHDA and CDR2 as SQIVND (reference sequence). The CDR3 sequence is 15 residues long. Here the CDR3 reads CASSISSSNRGGYTF. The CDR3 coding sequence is TGTGCCAGTAGTATCTCCTCTTCCAACCGAGGTGGCTACACCTTC.

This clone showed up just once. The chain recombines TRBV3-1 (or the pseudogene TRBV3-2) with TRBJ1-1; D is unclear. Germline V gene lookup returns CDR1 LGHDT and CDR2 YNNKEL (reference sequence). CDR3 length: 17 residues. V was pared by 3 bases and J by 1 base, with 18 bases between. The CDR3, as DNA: TGTGCCAGCAGCCAGCTTACCGGGCACACCAGGAACACTGAAGCTTTCTTT. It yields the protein CASSQLTGHTRNTEAFF.

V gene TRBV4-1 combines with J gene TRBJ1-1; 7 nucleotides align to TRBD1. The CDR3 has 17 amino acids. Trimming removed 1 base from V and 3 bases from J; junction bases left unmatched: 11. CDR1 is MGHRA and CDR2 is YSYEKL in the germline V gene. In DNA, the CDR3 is TGCGCCAGCAGCCAAGGTCCCGCGACAGGGAGGGACACTGAAGCTTTCTTT. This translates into CASSQGPATGRDTEAFF.

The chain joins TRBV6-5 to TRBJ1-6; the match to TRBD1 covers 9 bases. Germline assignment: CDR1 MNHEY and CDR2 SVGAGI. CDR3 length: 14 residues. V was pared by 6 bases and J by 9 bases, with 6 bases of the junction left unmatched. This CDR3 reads CASRAGTGFSPLHF. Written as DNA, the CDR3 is TGTGCCAGCAGGGCCGGGACAGGGTTTTCACCCCTCCACTTT.

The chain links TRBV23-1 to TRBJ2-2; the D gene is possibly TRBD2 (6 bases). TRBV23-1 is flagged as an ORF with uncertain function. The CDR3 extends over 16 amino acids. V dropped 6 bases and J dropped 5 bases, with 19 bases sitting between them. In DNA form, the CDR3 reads TGCGCCAGCAGACCGGACGGGGGATCCTGGACCGGGGAGCTGTTTTTT. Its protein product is CASRPDGGSWTGELFF.

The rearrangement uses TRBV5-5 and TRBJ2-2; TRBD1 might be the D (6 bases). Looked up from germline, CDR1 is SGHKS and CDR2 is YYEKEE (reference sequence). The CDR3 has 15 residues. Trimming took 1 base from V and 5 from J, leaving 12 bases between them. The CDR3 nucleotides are TGTGCCAGCAGCTTGCTCACAGGGCGGACCGGGGAGCTGTTTTTT. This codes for CASSLLTGRTGELFF.

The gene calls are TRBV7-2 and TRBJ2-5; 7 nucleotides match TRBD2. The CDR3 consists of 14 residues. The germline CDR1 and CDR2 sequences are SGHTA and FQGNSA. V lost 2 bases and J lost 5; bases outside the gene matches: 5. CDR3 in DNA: TGTGCCAGCAGCTTAAGCGGGCGGGGGGAGACCCAGTACTTC. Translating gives CASSLSGRGETQYF.

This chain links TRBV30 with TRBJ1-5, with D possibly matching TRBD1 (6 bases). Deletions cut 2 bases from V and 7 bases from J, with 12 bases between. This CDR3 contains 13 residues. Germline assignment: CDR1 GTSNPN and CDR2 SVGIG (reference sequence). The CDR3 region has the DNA TGTGCCTGGAGTTCGGGACAATCACAGCCCCAGCATTTT. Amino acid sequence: CAWSSGQSQPQHF.

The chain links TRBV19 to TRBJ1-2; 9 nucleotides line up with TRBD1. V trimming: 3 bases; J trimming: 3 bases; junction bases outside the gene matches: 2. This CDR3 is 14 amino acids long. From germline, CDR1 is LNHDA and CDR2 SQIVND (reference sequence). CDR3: CASSMWDRDYGYTF. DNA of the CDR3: TGTGCCAGTAGTATGTGGGACAGGGACTATGGCTACACCTTC.

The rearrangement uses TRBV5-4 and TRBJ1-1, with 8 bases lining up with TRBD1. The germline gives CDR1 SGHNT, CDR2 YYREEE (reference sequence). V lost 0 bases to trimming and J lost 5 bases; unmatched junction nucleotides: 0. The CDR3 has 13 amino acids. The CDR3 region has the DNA TGTGCCAGCAGCTTGGACAGGGGGACTGAAGCTTTCTTT. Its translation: CASSLDRGTEAFF.